These 29 T cell receptor beta chains share one sample of origin, sequenced in a study of cytomegalovirus exposure and HLA in healthy donors. PCR amplification relied on 60 Vbeta primers (plus 13 Jbeta primers). The repertoire was sequenced with immunoSEQ multiplex PCR; TCRdb's copy has only in-frame clones and lacks some. The table has some 110,000 clones, around 66% seen once; the top ten hold about 8%. Material: PBMCs. The receptors originated from a woman aged 40 to 50 in good health and CMV-seropositive.

CDR3 nucleotide sequence: TGTGCCAGCAGTGATGCCGCGAAGACCCAGTACTTC. Translated: CASSDAAKTQYF. V and J are TRBV2 and TRBJ2-5; D is ambiguous. The CDR3 length is 12 residues. Germline lookup yields CDR1 SNHLY and CDR2 FYNNEI. Trimming took off 3 bases at V and 6 bases at J, with 8 bases between the two ends.

The chain has TRBV27 and TRBJ2-3, with 13 bases matching TRBD2. Germline V gene data show CDR1 as MNHEY and CDR2 as SMNVEV (reference sequence). The V and J ends lost 1 base and 1 base, in that order; junction bases with no gene match: 5. CDR3 length: 18 amino acids. The CDR3 DNA sequence: TGTGCCAGCAGTTTATGCGGGACTAGCGGGACTTGCACAGATACGCAGTATTTT. This codes for CASSLCGTSGTCTDTQYF.

The chain couples TRBV28 to TRBJ2-1; TRBD2 is a possible D gene (5 bases). Trimming cost V 3 bases and J 0 bases, with 12 bases left between them. CDR1 MDHEN and CDR2 SYDVKM come from the germline V gene. The CDR3 runs to 16 residues. CDR3 in DNA: TGTGCCAGCAGTTTTTACCGGGCGGGCTCCTACAATGAGCAGTTCTTC. This sequence encodes CASSFYRAGSYNEQFF.

This sequence joins TRBV6-1 and TRBJ1-6; D not resolved. The germline CDR1 and CDR2 sequences are MNHNS and SASEGT. The CDR3 covers 15 residues. The V end lost 1 base, the J end lost 7 bases, and 11 bases lay between the germline ends. CDR3 residues: CASSEVSGGNSPLHF. CDR3 DNA: TGTGCCAGCAGTGAAGTGTCAGGTGGGAATTCACCCCTCCACTTT.

J is TRBJ2-7 and V is TRBV11-3; 11 bases line up with TRBD2. The V gene's germline CDR1 is SGHNT and CDR2 YENEEA. This CDR3 has 15 residues. V lost 6 bases to trimming and J lost 0 bases; unmatched junction nucleotides: 4. The CDR3, as DNA: TGTGCCAGCAGTCTCGGGACTAGCGGCTCCTACGAGCAGTACTTC. This sequence encodes CASSLGTSGSYEQYF.

The J gene is TRBJ2-7, the V gene TRBV2, with D possibly TRBD1 on 6 matching bases. Germline V gene data show CDR1 as SNHLY and CDR2 as FYNNEI. Trimming took 6 bases from V and 0 from J, leaving 12 bases between them. The CDR3 extends over 14 amino acids. CDR3 sequence reads: CASRERTDSYEQYF. For the CDR3, the DNA is TGTGCCAGCAGGGAAAGGACAGACTCCTACGAGCAGTACTTC.

The chain combines TRBV5-1 with TRBJ2-5; TRBD2 matches 7 bases. V shed 0 bases, J shed 1 base, and the junction held 3 bases outside the gene matches. The CDR3 runs 15 residues. CDR1 is SGHRS, CDR2 YFSETQ, per germline. CDR3 region: CASSLGGGLQETQYF. The DNA for the CDR3 is TGCGCCAGCAGCTTGGGCGGGGGTCTCCAAGAGACCCAGTACTTC.

Remarks on this clone: Other nucleotide sequences from this sample produce the same CDR3. This chain uses TRBV19 with TRBJ1-5; 8 bases match TRBD1. Germline V gives CDR1 LNHDA, CDR2 SQIVND (reference sequence). With 5 bases clipped from V and 2 bases from J, the junction kept 2 bases outside the gene matches. This CDR3 spans 14 amino acids. This CDR3 is CASSGQGGNQPQHF. The CDR3 coding sequence is TGTGCCAGTAGTGGACAGGGCGGCAATCAGCCCCAGCATTTT.

This clone was picked up one time. The chain carries TRBV4-1 and TRBJ2-1; 7 bases map to TRBD2. Germline assignment: CDR1 MGHRA and CDR2 YSYEKL. V was pared by 4 bases and J by 0 bases, with 15 bases of the junction left unmatched. The CDR3 contains 19 residues. CDR3 region: CASSPAGRLAEHSYNEQFF. The CDR3 DNA reads as TGCGCCAGCAGCCCGGCGGGTCGGCTAGCGGAGCACTCCTACAATGAGCAGTTCTTC.

The genes are TRBV4-2 and TRBJ1-4; 9 bases agree with TRBD1. The germline gives CDR1 LGHNA, CDR2 YNFKEQ. V lost 1 base to trimming and J lost 4 bases; unmatched junction nucleotides: 4. The length of the CDR3 is 16 residues. The CDR3 spells CASSQADRGGNEKLFF. Here the CDR3 DNA reads TGTGCCAGCAGCCAAGCTGACAGGGGGGGTAATGAAAAACTGTTTTTT.

The V gene is TRBV28, the J gene TRBJ1-5; a weak D match, TRBD1 (6 bases). This CDR3 spans 16 amino acids. Germline V gene sequence: CDR1 MDHEN, CDR2 SYDVKM. The V end lost 3 bases, the J end lost 5 bases, and 17 bases lay between the germline ends. In DNA, the CDR3 is TGTGCCAGCAGTTTGCTTGATGGGACAAGTTATCAGCCCCAGCATTTT. Encoded protein: CASSLLDGTSYQPQHF. Together with reference TRBV28 and TRBJ1-5, the CDR3 gives the full variable domain: DVKVTQSSRYLVKRTGEKVFLECVQDMDHENMFWYRQDPGLGLRLIYFSYDVKMKEKGDIPEGYSVSREKKERFSLILESASTNQTSMYLCASSLLDGTSYQPQHFGDGTRLSIL.

Concerning this clone: The junction does not match germline at one end; this may be a read error. The CDR3 DNA sequence: TGTGCCGAACTTACGGGAACGGAAACTACTTTC. Its protein product is CAELTGTETTF. The chain couples TRBV30 to TRBJ1-2; D not resolved. The germline V gene encodes CDR1 GTSNPN and CDR2 SVGIG (reference sequence). This CDR3 spans 11 amino acids.

The rearrangement links TRBV7-8 to TRBJ2-3; the D gene is possibly TRBD2 (5 bases). The CDR3 has 14 residues. Trimming pared 0 bases from V and 4 bases from J, leaving 8 bases between. Germline lookup yields CDR1 SGHVS and CDR2 FQNEAQ. CDR3 sequence (DNA): TGTGCCAGCAGCTTAGCTAAGGGAGCAGATACGCAGTATTTT. The encoded protein is CASSLAKGADTQYF.

V is TRBV27 and J is TRBJ2-7; 7 bases are shared with TRBD2. There are 16 residues in the CDR3. The ends lost 2 bases at V and 4 bases at J; junction bases unmatched: 11. Germline V gives CDR1 MNHEY, CDR2 SMNVEV (reference sequence). DNA for the CDR3: TGTGCCAGCAGTTTAGCGGGAGAGAGGCTAGGTTACGAGCAGTACTTC. Translating it yields CASSLAGERLGYEQYF.

With respect to this clone: This CDR3 is missing its conserved last phenylalanine or tryptophan, likely due to a read error. It is unclear where the CDR3 begins or ends on the DNA, so no DNA is shown, and the CDR3 is as TCRdb lists it. The chain couples TRBV28 to TRBJ1-2. Germline CDR1 MDHEN, CDR2 SYDVKM. The CDR3 contains 8 residues when both ends are counted. The CDR3 region is CASSLDHS.

The genes are TRBV9 and TRBJ1-1, with 12 bases aligning to TRBD1. V gave up 3 bases and J gave up 4 bases; unmatched junction bases: 13. The CDR3 length is 18 residues. The germline CDR1 and CDR2 sequences are SGDLS and YYNGEE. The CDR3 sequence: CASSGPTGTGGYGTEAFF. The CDR3 DNA reads as TGTGCCAGCAGCGGCCCGACCGGGACAGGGGGCTACGGCACTGAAGCTTTCTTT.

V gene TRBV19 combines with J gene TRBJ1-1; 11 positions agree with TRBD1. There are 14 residues in the CDR3. Germline V gives CDR1 LNHDA, CDR2 SQIVND (reference sequence). V gave up 6 bases and J gave up 2 bases; unmatched junction bases: 2. CDR3 sequence (DNA): TGTGCCAGTAGGGACAGGGGGCAAAACACTGAAGCTTTCTTT. Its translation is CASRDRGQNTEAFF. Using reference TRBV19 and TRBJ1-1 for the parts outside the CDR3, the full variable domain is DGGITQSPKYLFRKEGQNVTLSCEQNLNHDAMYWYRQDPGQGLRLIYYSQIVNDFQKGDIAEGYSVSREKKESFPLTVTSAQKNPTAFYLCASRDRGQNTEAFFGQGTRLTVV.

The V gene is TRBV9, the J gene TRBJ1-2; TRBD1 aligns across 7 bases. Germline CDR1 is SGDLS and CDR2 is YYNGEE. The CDR3 extends over 15 amino acids. J gave up 2 bases and V 4 bases, and 8 bases lay outside the gene matches. CDR3: CASSPEGDSNYGYTF. Written as DNA, the CDR3 is TGTGCCAGCAGCCCCGAGGGGGACAGCAACTATGGCTACACCTTC.

V usage is TRBV30 and J usage is TRBJ1-3; D ambiguous. The CDR3 is 10 residues long. V lost 2 bases and J 8 bases, leaving 4 bases between the germline ends. Germline V gene lookup returns CDR1 GTSNPN and CDR2 SVGIG (reference sequence). CDR3 in DNA: TGTGCCTGGAGTACGGACACCATATATTTT. Its translation is CAWSTDTIYF.

CDR3 protein: CASSLAGTGGFQPQHF. The CDR3 coding sequence is TGTGCCAGCAGCTTAGCCGGGACAGGGGGGTTCCAGCCCCAGCATTTT. This sequence joins TRBV7-9 and TRBJ1-5, with 11 bases aligning to TRBD1. The V and J ends lost 0 bases and 7 bases, in that order; junction bases with no gene match: 5. The germline gives CDR1 SEHNR, CDR2 FQNEAQ (reference sequence). This CDR3 contains 16 residues.

The V gene is TRBV13, the J gene TRBJ1-6; D may be TRBD1 (6 bases). Germline CDR1 and CDR2: PRHDT and FYEKMQ (reference sequence). The V and J ends lost 3 bases and 7 bases respectively, with 10 bases between them. The CDR3 extends over 14 amino acids. The CDR3 region is CASSLDRKNSPLHF. CDR3 in DNA: TGTGCCAGCAGCTTGGACAGAAAAAATTCACCCCTCCACTTT.

The V and J genes are TRBV12-2 and TRBJ2-5; the D segment call TRBD1 is taken from the table without a DNA check. With the DNA end fitting TRBJ2-7 better, the J assignment may be wrong. TRBV12-2 is termed a pseudogene. This CDR3 spans 14 amino acids. CDR3 protein: CASNRVCRSYEQYF. DNA for the CDR3: TGTGCAAGTAACAGGGTGTGTCGCTCCTACGAGCAGTACTTC.

In its sample, this clone was seen a few times. This sequence joins TRBV5-1 and TRBJ1-1; a possible D gene is TRBD1 (5 bases). The CDR3 length is 15 residues. Germline V gene sequence: CDR1 SGHRS, CDR2 YFSETQ. Trimming left V 1 base short and J 0 bases short, with 10 bases between. The CDR3 loop reads CASSLTGRMNTEAFF. CDR3 bases: TGCGCCAGCAGCTTGACAGGACGTATGAACACTGAAGCTTTCTTT.

The chain is built from TRBV7-8 and TRBJ2-7, with 8 bases identical to TRBD2. This CDR3 region has 14 residues. Germline V gene lookup returns CDR1 SGHVS and CDR2 FQNEAQ. V shed 1 base and J 3 bases; nucleotides not matched to a gene: 2. The CDR3 sequence is CASSLGAGDYEQYF. The DNA of the CDR3 is TGTGCCAGCAGCTTAGGAGCGGGGGACTACGAGCAGTACTTC.

J is TRBJ2-7 and V is TRBV10-3; perhaps TRBD1 as D (7 bases). Deletions cut 10 bases from V and 0 bases from J, with 13 bases between. The CDR3 is 13 residues long. Germline values: CDR1 ENHRY, CDR2 SYGVKD. CDR3 amino acids: CATSGGSSYEQYF. CDR3 sequence (DNA): TGTGCCACCTCAGGGGGGAGCTCCTACGAGCAGTACTTC.

This clone was seen once. V and J are TRBV28 and TRBJ2-7; the match to TRBD1 covers 8 bases. This CDR3 has 15 amino acids. Germline loops: CDR1 MDHEN, CDR2 SYDVKM. Trimming took 6 bases from V and 9 from J; bases not matched to a gene: 16. CDR3 residues: CASSESVDRGCGQYF. CDR3 coding DNA: TGTGCCAGCAGCGAATCAGTTGACAGGGGCTGCGGGCAGTACTTC.

This clone occurred a few times. The V and J genes are TRBV2 and TRBJ1-1; 7 bases align to TRBD1. The CDR3 extends over 13 amino acids. Germline V gives CDR1 SNHLY, CDR2 FYNNEI. V lost 3 bases and J lost 3; bases outside the gene matches: 1. The CDR3 region has the DNA TGTGCCAGCAGTGAGCAGGGGGACACTGAAGCTTTCTTT. This encodes CASSEQGDTEAFF.

The chain is built from TRBV2 and TRBJ1-1, with a weak D call TRBD1 (6 bases). The CDR3 contains 15 residues. Germline V CDR1 and CDR2: SNHLY, FYNNEI. Trimming shortened V by 3 bases and J by 6 bases, and 17 bases separated the two germline ends. The CDR3 sequence: CASSEGPRGDAEAFF. CDR3 DNA: TGTGCCAGCAGTGAGGGTCCCAGGGGCGACGCTGAAGCTTTCTTT.

The chain is built from TRBV9 and TRBJ2-1, with TRBD2 identical over 11 bases. CDR1 and CDR2 from the germline V gene are SGDLS and YYNGEE. J was trimmed by 5 bases and V by 2 bases; bases with no gene match: 3. The CDR3 runs 15 residues. The CDR3 loop reads CASSVSGRANNEQFF. The CDR3 nucleotides read TGTGCCAGCAGCGTTAGCGGGAGGGCGAACAATGAGCAGTTCTTC.